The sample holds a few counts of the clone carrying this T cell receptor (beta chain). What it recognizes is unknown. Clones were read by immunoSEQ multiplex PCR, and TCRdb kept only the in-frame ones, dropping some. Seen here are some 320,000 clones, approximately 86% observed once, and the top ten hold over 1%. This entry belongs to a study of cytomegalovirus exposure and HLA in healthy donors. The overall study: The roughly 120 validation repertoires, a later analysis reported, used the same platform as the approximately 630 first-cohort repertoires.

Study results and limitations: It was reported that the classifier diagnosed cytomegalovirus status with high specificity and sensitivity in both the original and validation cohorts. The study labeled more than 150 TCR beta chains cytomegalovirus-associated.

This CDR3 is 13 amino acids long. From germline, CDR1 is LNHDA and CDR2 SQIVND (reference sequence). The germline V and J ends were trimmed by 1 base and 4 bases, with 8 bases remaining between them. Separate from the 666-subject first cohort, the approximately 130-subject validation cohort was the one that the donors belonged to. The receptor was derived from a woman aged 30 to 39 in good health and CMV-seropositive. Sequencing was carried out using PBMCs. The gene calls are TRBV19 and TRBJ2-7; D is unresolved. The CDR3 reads CASSIAAMYEQYF. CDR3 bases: TGTGCCAGTAGTATAGCGGCAATGTACGAGCAGTACTTC.